This T cell receptor (beta chain) derives from a study of shared clonotypes between healthy human individuals. About the research overall: Three CD4 naive, three CD4 memory, two CD8 naive and one CD8 memory plate were used per donor. Whole-study results and caveats: There were few donors, and this limited the genetic and exposure-history diversity represented.

About this clone itself: What it binds is unknown.

Replicate PCRs for sorted subsets used approximately 190 ng DNA; this equaled 25,000 to 35,000 T cell genomes. Only in-frame clones appear in the TCRdb table, and some are missing; sequencing was by immunoSEQ multiplex PCR. The sample has 950,000 to 1,100,000 clones; approximately 80% are singletons. This receptor was taken from a man between 18 and 35 years old in good health. Some clones in this sample may be carry-over from other donors' samples. The specimen sequenced was memory CD4+ T cells from PBMCs. Sample subset: CD45RA-negative fraction.

The CDR3 here is CATSTRDRAGEQYF. CDR3 DNA: TGTGCCACCAGCACCAGGGACAGGGCGGGGGAGCAGTACTTC. The chain links TRBV15 to TRBJ2-7; 9 positions match TRBD1. V lost 4 bases, J lost 7 bases, and 8 bases stayed unmatched. There are 14 residues in the CDR3. CDR1 is LNHNV and CDR2 is YYDKDF in the germline V gene (reference sequence). The full variable domain, in which reference TRBV15 and TRBJ2-7 provide the parts outside the CDR3, is DAMVIQNPRYQVTQFGKPVTLSCSQTLNHNVMYWYQQKSSQAPKLLFHYYDKDFNNEADTPDNFQSRRPNTSFCFLDIRSPGLGDTAMYLCATSTRDRAGEQYFGPGTRLTVT.